This passage covers 3 T cell receptor beta chains from one sample sequenced in a study of OX40 agonist ivuxolimab in advanced cancers. TCRdb's table, derived via immunoSEQ multiplex PCR, lists solely in-frame clones and lacks some. The table lists about 77,000 clones, roughly 91% of them singletons. Sequences were derived from CD4+ or CD8+ T cells sorted from blood, sampled in a trial of the OX40 agonist ivuxolimab. The receptors were sampled from an adult with an advanced solid tumor such as melanoma, head and neck, liver or kidney cancer.

The rearrangement joins TRBV10-3 to TRBJ2-5; possible D gene TRBD2, 5 bases. Germline loops: CDR1 ENHRY, CDR2 SYGVKD. The CDR3 is 12 amino acids. V was pared by 10 bases and J by 5 bases, with 14 bases between. DNA for the CDR3: TGTGCCACCCAAGCGACGGGGGAGACCCAGTACTTC. It codes for CATQATGETQYF.

The chain carries TRBV5-4 and TRBJ2-3; 7 bases line up with TRBD1. The CDR3 has 15 amino acids. V lost 3 bases to trimming and J lost 2 bases; unmatched junction nucleotides: 6. Germline-derived CDR1 and CDR2 are SGHNT and YYREEE (reference sequence). The DNA for the CDR3 is TGTGCCAGCAGCTCGCCGGGACAGAACACAGATACGCAGTATTTT. This codes for CASSSPGQNTDTQYF.

V gene TRBV7-6 combines with J gene TRBJ2-3; D may correspond to TRBD1 or TRBD2 (5 bases each). Germline loops: CDR1 SGHVS, CDR2 FNYEAQ. The CDR3 loop spans 13 amino acids. V was clipped by 8 bases and J by 2 bases, with 11 bases between them. CDR3 sequence reads: CASRPGTTDTQYF. The DNA for the CDR3 is TGTGCCAGCCGCCCGGGGACCACAGATACGCAGTATTTT.